Given below is one T cell receptor beta chain in context. Its matching antigen is unknown. In germline, CDR1 is MNHGY, CDR2 SAAAGT. The CDR3 runs to 15 residues. Unmatched junction bases numbered 4, after V lost 3 bases and J lost 1 base. The entry originates in a study of cytomegalovirus exposure and HLA in healthy donors. Points from the study as a whole: Among TCR beta chains, those listed as cytomegalovirus-associated numbered some 160. There were a few CMV-associated chains whose specificity for CMV antigens was confirmed in vitro.

Only in-frame clones appear in the TCRdb table, and some are missing; sequencing was by immunoSEQ multiplex PCR. Of around 250,000 clones listed, 90% are singletons. Sequencing was carried out using PBMCs. The chain recombines TRBV6-8 with TRBJ1-1; 8 bases fit TRBD1. The sequence derives from a woman between 18 and 29 years old in good health and CMV-seronegative. The CDR3 loop reads CASSYRTGRNTEAFF. The CDR3 region has the DNA TGTGCCAGCAGTTATAGGACAGGGAGGAACACTGAAGCTTTCTTT.